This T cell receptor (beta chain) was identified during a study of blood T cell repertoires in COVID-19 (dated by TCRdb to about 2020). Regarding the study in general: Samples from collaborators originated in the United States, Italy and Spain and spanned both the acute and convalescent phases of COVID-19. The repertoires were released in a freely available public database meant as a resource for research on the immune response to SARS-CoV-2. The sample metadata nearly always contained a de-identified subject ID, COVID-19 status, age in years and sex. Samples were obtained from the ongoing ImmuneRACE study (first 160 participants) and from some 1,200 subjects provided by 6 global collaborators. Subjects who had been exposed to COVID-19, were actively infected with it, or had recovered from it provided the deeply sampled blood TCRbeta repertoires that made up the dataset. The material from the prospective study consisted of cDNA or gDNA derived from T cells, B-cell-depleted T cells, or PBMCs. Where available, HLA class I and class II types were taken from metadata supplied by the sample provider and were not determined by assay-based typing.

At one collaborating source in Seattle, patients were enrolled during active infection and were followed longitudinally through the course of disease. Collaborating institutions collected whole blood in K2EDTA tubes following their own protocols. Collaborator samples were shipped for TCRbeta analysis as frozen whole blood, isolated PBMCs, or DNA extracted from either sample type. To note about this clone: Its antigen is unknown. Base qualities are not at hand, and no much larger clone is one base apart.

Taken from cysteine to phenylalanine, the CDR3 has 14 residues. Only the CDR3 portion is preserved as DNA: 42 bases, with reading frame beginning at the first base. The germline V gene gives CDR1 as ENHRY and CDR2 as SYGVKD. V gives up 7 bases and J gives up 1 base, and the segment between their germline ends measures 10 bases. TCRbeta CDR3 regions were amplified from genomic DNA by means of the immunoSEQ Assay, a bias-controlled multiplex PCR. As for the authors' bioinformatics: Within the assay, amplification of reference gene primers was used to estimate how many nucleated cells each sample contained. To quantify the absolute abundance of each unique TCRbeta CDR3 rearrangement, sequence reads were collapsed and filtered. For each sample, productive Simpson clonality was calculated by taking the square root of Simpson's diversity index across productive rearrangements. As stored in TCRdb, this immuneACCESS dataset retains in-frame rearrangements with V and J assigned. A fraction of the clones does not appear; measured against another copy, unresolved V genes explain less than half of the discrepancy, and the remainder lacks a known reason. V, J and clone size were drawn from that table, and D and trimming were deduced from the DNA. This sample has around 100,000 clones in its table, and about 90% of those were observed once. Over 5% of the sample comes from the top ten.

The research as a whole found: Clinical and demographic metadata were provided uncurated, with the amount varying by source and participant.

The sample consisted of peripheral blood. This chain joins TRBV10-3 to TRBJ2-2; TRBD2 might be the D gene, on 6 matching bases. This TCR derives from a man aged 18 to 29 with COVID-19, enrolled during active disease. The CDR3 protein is CAITRTMNTGELFF. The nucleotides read TGTGCCATCACTAGGACTATGAACACCGGGGAGCTGTTTTTT.